The 22 T cell receptor beta chains below all came from one sample that was sequenced in a study of shared clonotypes between healthy human individuals. Terminally differentiated effector memory CD45RA+ cells were left out of the naive CD8 fraction, which was CD45RO-negative and positively selected for CCR7. Sequencing was performed with immunoSEQ multiplex PCR; in TCRdb, only in-frame clones are kept and a portion is missing. The top ten hold about 0.25% of the sample, which has roughly 810,000 clones, about 96% seen once. The source material was naive CD8+ T cells sorted from blood. The receptors originated from a man aged 25 to 45 in good health.

The rearrangement links TRBV7-9 to TRBJ1-5; D may be TRBD1 (5 bases). CDR1 and CDR2 from the germline V gene are SEHNR and FQNEAQ (reference sequence). This CDR3 comprises 12 residues. Between the trimmed V and J ends, which lost 2 bases and 6 bases, there was a span of 5 bases. CDR3: CASSLQGQPQHF. The DNA for the CDR3 is TGTGCCAGCAGCTTACAGGGTCAGCCCCAGCATTTT.

The V and J genes are TRBV6-1 and TRBJ1-2; D gene unclear. V was cut by 0 bases and J by 4 bases, with 18 bases left in between. The germline V gene encodes CDR1 MNHNS and CDR2 SASEGT. This CDR3 is 17 amino acids long. The CDR3 DNA is TGTGCCAGCAGTGAAGCCGATACCTGGTCCTCCTTCTATGGCTACACCTTC. This gives the protein CASSEADTWSSFYGYTF.

The chain recombines TRBV6-5 with TRBJ1-1; D is unresolved. The germline gives CDR1 MNHEY, CDR2 SVGAGI. The CDR3 extends over 14 amino acids. The V gene lost 5 bases and the J gene lost 7 bases, with 17 bases spanning the gap. Here the CDR3 DNA reads TGTGCCAGCAGTCACCAAATTACCCCGGATGAAGCTTTCTTT. Amino acid sequence: CASSHQITPDEAFF.

The chain combines TRBV28 with TRBJ2-2; D unresolved. Germline assignment: CDR1 MDHEN and CDR2 SYDVKM. The CDR3 covers 18 residues. Between the trimmed V and J ends, which lost 5 bases and 0 bases, there was a span of 19 bases. DNA for the CDR3: TGTGCCAGCAGTGCATACTATATCGGCGCCTCGAACACCGGGGAGCTGTTTTTT. Its protein product is CASSAYYIGASNTGELFF. Using reference TRBV28 and TRBJ2-2 for the parts outside the CDR3, the full variable domain is DVKVTQSSRYLVKRTGEKVFLECVQDMDHENMFWYRQDPGLGLRLIYFSYDVKMKEKGDIPEGYSVSREKKERFSLILESASTNQTSMYLCASSAYYIGASNTGELFFGEGSRLTVL.

In the case of this clone: Within the sample, other DNA sequences also encode this same CDR3. CDR3 region: CASSLSSYNEQFF. The CDR3 DNA reads as TGTGCCAGCAGCTTGAGCTCCTACAATGAGCAGTTCTTC. The V gene is TRBV5-6, the J gene TRBJ2-1; D is ambiguous. V dropped 1 base and J dropped 0 bases, with 2 bases sitting between them. The CDR3 runs 13 residues. CDR1 is SGHDT and CDR2 is YYEEEE in the germline V gene.

The chain employs TRBV11-2 and TRBJ2-7, with a tentative D call TRBD1 (6 bases). V lost 4 bases and J 5 bases, leaving 15 bases between the germline ends. Germline V lookup: CDR1 SGHAT, CDR2 FQNNGV. The CDR3 is 14 residues long. CDR3 region: CASSSTGLTDEQYF. The CDR3 DNA reads TGTGCCAGCAGCTCAACAGGGCTGACCGACGAGCAGTACTTC.

There are a few counts of this clone. The rearrangement uses TRBV9 and TRBJ2-1, with TRBD2 identical over 12 bases. This CDR3 is built from 16 residues. Looked up from germline, CDR1 is SGDLS and CDR2 is YYNGEE. Germline trimming cut 3 bases from V and 9 bases from J; bases unmatched to any gene: 10. The CDR3 reads CASSGSRTSGTIEQFF. The CDR3 region has the DNA TGTGCCAGCAGCGGGAGTAGGACTAGCGGGACGATTGAGCAGTTCTTC.

The V and J genes are TRBV2 and TRBJ1-1; D perhaps matches TRBD1 (6 bases). The length of the CDR3 is 15 residues. V lost 5 bases and J lost 7, with 20 bases in between. The germline gives CDR1 SNHLY, CDR2 FYNNEI. DNA for the CDR3: TGTGCCAGCAGTATCGGGGGCCGGGGCGAGATTGAAGCTTTCTTT. The encoded protein is CASSIGGRGEIEAFF.

The V and J genes are TRBV9 and TRBJ2-1; 8 bases are a match to TRBD2. Germline V CDR1 and CDR2: SGDLS, YYNGEE. The CDR3 is 18 amino acids. J gave up 2 bases and V 0 bases, and 10 bases lay outside the gene matches. Written as DNA, the CDR3 is TGTGCCAGCAGCGTAGGGTCCGCGGGAGGTCTGGCCTACAATGAGCAGTTCTTC. Protein: CASSVGSAGGLAYNEQFF.

V gene TRBV29-1 combines with J gene TRBJ2-3; perhaps TRBD2 as D (5 bases). The CDR3 extends over 14 amino acids. CDR1 SQVTM and CDR2 ANQGSEA come from the germline V gene. V gave up 1 base and J gave up 3 bases, with 11 bases separating them. In DNA form, the CDR3 reads TGCAGCGTTGAAGGTTTACTAGTGACAGATACGCAGTATTTT. Its protein is CSVEGLLVTDTQYF.

The chain couples TRBV7-2 to TRBJ2-2; D is uncertain. The CDR3 covers 12 residues. Trimming removed 3 bases at V and 6 bases at J, with 5 bases between. Germline V gene sequence: CDR1 SGHTA, CDR2 FQGNSA. The CDR3 DNA reads as TGTGCCAGCAGCTTCCTCCCCGGGGAGCTGTTTTTT. It specifies CASSFLPGELFF.

The CDR3 loop is CASSGQGAYGGEQFF. As DNA, the CDR3 is TGTGCCAGCAGCGGACAGGGCGCCTATGGGGGTGAGCAGTTCTTC. The J gene is TRBJ2-1, the V gene TRBV7-3, with TRBD1 matching 8 bases. The CDR3 runs 15 residues. J was trimmed by 9 bases and V by 5 bases; bases with no gene match: 12. Germline loops: CDR1 SGHTA, CDR2 FQGTGA.

The chain is built from TRBV11-2 and TRBJ1-1; no reliable D call. V gave up 1 base and J gave up 2 bases, with 14 bases separating them. CDR3 length: 16 residues. From germline, CDR1 is SGHAT and CDR2 FQNNGV. CDR3 protein: CASSLGLEAANTEAFF. The CDR3 nucleotides are TGTGCCAGCAGCTTAGGGCTAGAGGCAGCAAACACTGAAGCTTTCTTT. Full variable domain (rest looked up from reference TRBV11-2 and TRBJ1-1): EAGVAQSPRYKIIEKRQSVAFWCNPISGHATLYWYQQILGQGPKLLIQFQNNGVVDDSQLPKDRFSAERLKGVDSTLKIQPAKLEDSAVYLCASSLGLEAANTEAFFGQGTRLTVV.

V is TRBV6-5 and J is TRBJ2-2; TRBD2 aligns across 7 bases. Germline V CDR1 and CDR2: MNHEY, SVGAGI. J gave up 2 bases and V 4 bases, and 4 bases lay outside the gene matches. This CDR3 is built from 15 residues. CDR3 sequence (DNA): TGTGCCAGCAGTTGGGCTAGCGGTAACACCGGGGAGCTGTTTTTT. As protein: CASSWASGNTGELFF.

The V call is TRBV7-6, the J call TRBJ2-3; D is perhaps TRBD1 (6 bases). V was cut by 4 bases and J by 7 bases, with 12 bases left in between. CDR3 length equals 13 residues. From germline, CDR1 is SGHVS and CDR2 FNYEAQ. In DNA, the CDR3 is TGTGCCAGCAGCTCTAGCAGGGGAAATACGCAGTATTTT. Its protein product is CASSSSRGNTQYF.

The V gene is TRBV11-2, the J gene TRBJ2-1, with a tentative D call TRBD2 (6 bases). Between the trimmed V and J ends, which lost 5 bases and 0 bases, there was a span of 14 bases. Germline loops: CDR1 SGHAT, CDR2 FQNNGV. The CDR3 consists of 16 residues. Here the CDR3 DNA reads TGTGCCAGCAGCCCCCTCGCGGGGAGCTCCTACAATGAGCAGTTCTTC. Translation gives CASSPLAGSSYNEQFF.

Notes on this clone: Different DNA sequences within this sample yield the same CDR3. The chain carries TRBV29-1 and TRBJ2-2; D possibly corresponds to TRBD1 (6 bases). Germline CDR1 is SQVTM and CDR2 is ANQGSEA. V lost 6 bases and J 2 bases, leaving 13 bases between the germline ends. The CDR3 totals 14 residues. In DNA form, the CDR3 reads TGCAGCGTGGCCGGGACACTTAACACCGGGGAGCTGTTTTTT. Protein: CSVAGTLNTGELFF.

A few counts support this clone. The chain is built from TRBV9 and TRBJ2-2; D possibly corresponds to TRBD1 (7 bases). This CDR3 region has 15 residues. In germline, CDR1 is SGDLS, CDR2 YYNGEE. The ends were cut back, 4 bases at V and 5 bases at J, with 15 bases in the middle. CDR3 nucleotides: TGTGCCAGCAGCTCTTCACAGGGGAGGACCGGGGAGCTGTTTTTT. It specifies CASSSSQGRTGELFF.

The chain joins TRBV5-4 to TRBJ2-7; 13 bases are shared with TRBD2. After removal of 4 bases from V and 1 base from J, the junction contained 17 bases not matched to a gene. CDR1 SGHNT and CDR2 YYREEE come from the germline V gene (reference sequence). This CDR3 has 20 amino acids. CDR3 sequence: CASSPEPGLAGSWGSYEQYF. The CDR3 coding sequence is TGTGCCAGCAGCCCGGAGCCGGGACTAGCGGGGAGCTGGGGATCCTACGAGCAGTACTTC.

This chain joins TRBV5-6 and TRBJ1-2; a weak D match, TRBD1 (5 bases). The germline V and J ends were trimmed by 6 bases and 8 bases, with 26 bases remaining between them. This CDR3 contains 16 residues. CDR1 is SGHDT and CDR2 is YYEEEE in the germline V gene. CDR3 sequence (DNA): TGTGCCAGCAAAATTATGGGGCAGGGCGGTATAAGAGGCTACACCTTC. Encoded protein: CASKIMGQGGIRGYTF.

V gene TRBV29-1 combines with J gene TRBJ1-5; D uncertain. This CDR3 has 13 amino acids. Germline CDR1 reads SQVTM; CDR2 reads ANQGSEA. The V gene lost 7 bases and the J gene lost 5 bases, with 15 bases spanning the gap. In DNA, the CDR3 is TGCAGCGCTACGGACGGATTGCATCAGCCCCAGCATTTT. It translates to CSATDGLHQPQHF.

V is TRBV5-8 and J is TRBJ2-1; D possibly matches TRBD1 or TRBD2 (5 bases each). Germline CDR1 is SGHTS and CDR2 is YDEGEE. V was cut by 2 bases and J by 0 bases, with 9 bases left in between. This CDR3 is 15 amino acids long. The CDR3 nucleotides are TGTGCCAGCAGCTTCGAGGGGATCTCCTACAATGAGCAGTTCTTC. Its protein product is CASSFEGISYNEQFF.